This section outlines one T cell receptor (beta chain) sequence together with its context. The CDR3 is 15 residues long. V gave up 2 bases and J gave up 7 bases, with 16 bases separating them. Germline CDR1 LNHNV, CDR2 YYDKDF (reference sequence). Under the authors' procedure: Quantification of nucleated cells was approximated via reference gene primer amplification. The protocol was immunoSEQ multiplex PCR, while the TCRdb copy is restricted to in-frame clones and leaves out a portion. V and J calls and clone size are as listed in that table; D and trimming were resolved from the DNA. The sample has about 260,000 clones; around 90% are singletons. This sample was taken from a study of blood T cell repertoires in COVID-19.

The receptor comes from a man aged 50 or older who had been exposed to COVID-19. Sequencing was carried out using PBMCs or T cells enriched from blood (not recorded which). The chain couples TRBV15 to TRBJ2-3, with D perhaps TRBD1 (6 bases). CDR3 nucleotides: TGTGCCACCAGCAGACCCGGGACAAGGACAAATACGCAGTATTTT. Translating it yields CATSRPGTRTNTQYF. Variable domain in full (rest from reference TRBV15 and TRBJ2-3): DAMVIQNPRYQVTQFGKPVTLSCSQTLNHNVMYWYQQKSSQAPKLLFHYYDKDFNNEADTPDNFQSRRPNTSFCFLDIRSPGLGDTAMYLCATSRPGTRTNTQYFGPGTRLTVL.